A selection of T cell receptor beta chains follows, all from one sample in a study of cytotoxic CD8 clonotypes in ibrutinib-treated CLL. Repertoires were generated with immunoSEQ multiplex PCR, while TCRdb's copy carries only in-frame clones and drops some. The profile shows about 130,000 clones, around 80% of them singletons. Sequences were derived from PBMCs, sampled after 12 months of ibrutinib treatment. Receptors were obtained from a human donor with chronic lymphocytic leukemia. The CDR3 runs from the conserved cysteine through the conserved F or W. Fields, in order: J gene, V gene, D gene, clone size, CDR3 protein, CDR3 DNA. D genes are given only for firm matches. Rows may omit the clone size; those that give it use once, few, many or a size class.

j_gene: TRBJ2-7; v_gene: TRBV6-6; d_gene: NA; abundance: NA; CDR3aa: CASRDSSFYEQYF; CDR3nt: TGTGCCAGCAGGGACTCGTCATTTTACGAGCAGTACTTC
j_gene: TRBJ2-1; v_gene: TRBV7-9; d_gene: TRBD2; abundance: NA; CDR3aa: CASSLEGLVDEQFF; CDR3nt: TGTGCCAGCAGCTTAGAGGGACTAGTCGATGAGCAGTTCTTC
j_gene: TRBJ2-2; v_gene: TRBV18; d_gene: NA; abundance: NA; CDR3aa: CASSPTVTNTGELFF; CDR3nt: TGTGCCAGCTCACCGACGGTAACGAACACCGGGGAGCTGTTTTTT
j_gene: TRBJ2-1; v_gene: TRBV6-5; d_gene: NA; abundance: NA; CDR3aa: CASSYYATGYNEQFF; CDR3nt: TGTGCCAGCAGTTACTACGCCACAGGTTACAATGAGCAGTTCTTC
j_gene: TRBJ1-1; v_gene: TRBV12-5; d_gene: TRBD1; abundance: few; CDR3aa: CATGTGSSTEAFF; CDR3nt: TGTGCTACCGGGACAGGGTCATCCACTGAAGCTTTCTTT
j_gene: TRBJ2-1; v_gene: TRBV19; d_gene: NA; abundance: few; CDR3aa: CASSPGTDYNEQFF; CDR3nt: TGTGCCAGTAGTCCTGGGACGGACTACAATGAGCAGTTCTTC
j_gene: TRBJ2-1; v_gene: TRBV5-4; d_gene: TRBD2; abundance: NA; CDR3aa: CASRPGTSGIRVRNEQFF; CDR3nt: TGTGCCAGCAGGCCCGGGACTAGCGGGATTCGAGTACGGAATGAGCAGTTCTTC
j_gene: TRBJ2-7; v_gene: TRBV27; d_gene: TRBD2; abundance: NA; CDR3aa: CASSGTSGTPYEQYF; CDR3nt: TGTGCCAGCAGTGGGACTAGCGGGACCCCCTACGAGCAGTACTTC
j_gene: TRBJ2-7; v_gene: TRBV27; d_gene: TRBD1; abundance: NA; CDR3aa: CASSLGFGDSDKGRPFYEQYF; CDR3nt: TGTGCCAGCAGTTTAGGTTTTGGGGACAGCGATAAAGGGCGGCCCTTCTACGAGCAGTACTTC
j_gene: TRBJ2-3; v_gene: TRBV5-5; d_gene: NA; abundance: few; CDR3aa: CASWVRGVVSTDTQYF; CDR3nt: TGTGCCAGCTGGGTGCGGGGAGTGGTTTCCACAGATACGCAGTATTTT
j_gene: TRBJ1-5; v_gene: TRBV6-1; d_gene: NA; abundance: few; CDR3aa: CASSEHGNQPQHF; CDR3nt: TGTGCCAGCAGTGAGCACGGCAATCAGCCCCAGCATTTT
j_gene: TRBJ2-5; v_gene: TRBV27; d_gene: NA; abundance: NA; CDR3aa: CASMVRVGVETQYF; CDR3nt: TGTGCCAGCATGGTGCGCGTAGGAGTAGAGACCCAGTACTTC
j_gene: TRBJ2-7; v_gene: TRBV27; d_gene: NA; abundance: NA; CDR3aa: CASSLLQGGHHEQYF; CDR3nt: TGTGCCAGCAGTTTATTACAGGGAGGTCACCACGAGCAGTACTTC
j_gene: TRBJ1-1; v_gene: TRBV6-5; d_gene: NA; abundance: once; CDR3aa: CASRHQGPNTEAFF; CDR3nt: TGTGCCAGCAGGCACCAGGGACCGAACACTGAAGCTTTCTTT
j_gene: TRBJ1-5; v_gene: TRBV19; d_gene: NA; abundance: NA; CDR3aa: CASNQYSQYQPQHF; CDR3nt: TGTGCCAGTAATCAGTACAGCCAGTATCAGCCCCAGCATTTT
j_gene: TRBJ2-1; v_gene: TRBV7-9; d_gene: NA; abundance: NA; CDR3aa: CASRLGVNEQFF; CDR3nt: TGTGCCAGCAGGCTTGGGGTCAATGAGCAGTTCTTC
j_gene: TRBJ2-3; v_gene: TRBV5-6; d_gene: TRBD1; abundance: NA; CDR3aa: CATQGQGWTDTQYF; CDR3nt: TGTGCCACCCAGGGACAGGGGTGGACAGATACGCAGTATTTT
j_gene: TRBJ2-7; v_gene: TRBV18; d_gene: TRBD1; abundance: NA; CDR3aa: CASSPGQGNEQYF; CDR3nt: TGTGCCAGCTCACCGGGACAGGGGAACGAGCAGTACTTC
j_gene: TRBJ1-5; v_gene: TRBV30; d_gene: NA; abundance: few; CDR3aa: CAWRLPNQPQHF; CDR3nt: TGTGCCTGGAGACTCCCTAATCAGCCCCAGCATTTT
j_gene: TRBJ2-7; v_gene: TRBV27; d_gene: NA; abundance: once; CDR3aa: CASSLGGLYEQYF; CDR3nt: TGTGCCAGCAGTCTGGGGGGATTATACGAGCAGTACTTC
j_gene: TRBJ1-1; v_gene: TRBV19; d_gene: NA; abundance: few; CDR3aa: CASGQTLNTEAFF; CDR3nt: TGTGCCAGCGGACAGACATTGAACACTGAAGCTTTCTTT
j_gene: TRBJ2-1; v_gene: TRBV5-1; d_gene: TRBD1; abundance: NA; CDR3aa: CASSPGTGPNEQFF; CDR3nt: TGCGCCAGCAGCCCTGGGACAGGACCTAATGAGCAGTTCTTC
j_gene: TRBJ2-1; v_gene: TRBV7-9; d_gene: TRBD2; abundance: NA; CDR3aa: CASSSLSGTSYNEQFF; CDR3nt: TGTGCCAGCAGCTCATTAAGCGGGACCTCCTACAATGAGCAGTTCTTC
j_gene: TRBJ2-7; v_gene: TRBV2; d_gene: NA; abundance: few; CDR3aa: CASSDVYEQYF; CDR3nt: TGTGCCAGCAGTGATGTATACGAGCAGTACTTC
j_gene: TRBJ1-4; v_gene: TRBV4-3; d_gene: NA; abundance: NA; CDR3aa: CASSQDEASRALHEKLFF; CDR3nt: TGCGCCAGCAGCCAAGATGAAGCTAGTAGGGCTTTACATGAAAAACTGTTTTTT
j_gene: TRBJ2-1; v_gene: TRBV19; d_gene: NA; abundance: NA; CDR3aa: CASMDAAADNNEQFF; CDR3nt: TGTGCCAGTATGGACGCAGCGGCGGACAACAATGAGCAGTTCTTC
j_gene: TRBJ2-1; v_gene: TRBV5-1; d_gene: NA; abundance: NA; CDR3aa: CASSLGQLVEQFF; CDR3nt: TGCGCCAGCAGCTTAGGACAGCTGGTTGAGCAGTTCTTC
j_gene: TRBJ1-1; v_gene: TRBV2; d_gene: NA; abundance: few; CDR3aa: CASSGRGKNTEAFF; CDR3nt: TGTGCCAGCAGTGGGAGGGGAAAGAACACTGAAGCTTTCTTT
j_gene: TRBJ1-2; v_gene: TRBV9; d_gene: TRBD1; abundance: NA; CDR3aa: CASSVGQGGGGYTF; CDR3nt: TGTGCCAGCAGCGTAGGACAGGGGGGTGGTGGCTACACCTTC
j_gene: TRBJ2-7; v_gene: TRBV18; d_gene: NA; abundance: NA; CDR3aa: CASSRRDRSYEQYF; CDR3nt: TGTGCCAGCTCACGAAGAGACAGGAGCTACGAGCAGTACTTC
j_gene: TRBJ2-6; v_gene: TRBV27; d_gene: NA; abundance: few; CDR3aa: CASSLRVTSGANVLTF; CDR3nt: TGTGCCAGCAGTTTAAGGGTAACGTCTGGGGCCAACGTCCTGACTTTC
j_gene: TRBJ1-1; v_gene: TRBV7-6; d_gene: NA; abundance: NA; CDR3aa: CASSPGRHPLFTEAFF; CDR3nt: TGTGCCAGCAGCCCGGGGCGACACCCGTTGTTCACTGAAGCTTTCTTT
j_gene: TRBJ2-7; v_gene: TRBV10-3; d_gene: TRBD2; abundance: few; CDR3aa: CATQRQREFYEQYF; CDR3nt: TGTGCCACTCAGAGGCAGCGGGAGTTTTACGAGCAGTACTTC
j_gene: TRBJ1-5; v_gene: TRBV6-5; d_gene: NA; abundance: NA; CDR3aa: CASRAHGVGDQPQHF; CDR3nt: TGTGCCAGCAGGGCCCACGGGGTGGGAGATCAGCCCCAGCATTTT
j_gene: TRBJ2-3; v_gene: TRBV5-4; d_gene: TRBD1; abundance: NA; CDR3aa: CASSLEGGGDTQYF; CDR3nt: TGTGCCAGCAGCTTGGAAGGGGGCGGAGATACGCAGTATTTT
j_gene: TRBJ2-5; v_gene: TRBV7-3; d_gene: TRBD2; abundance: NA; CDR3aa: CASSLTSGAGETQYF; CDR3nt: TGTGCCAGCAGCTTAACTAGCGGGGCAGGAGAGACCCAGTACTTC
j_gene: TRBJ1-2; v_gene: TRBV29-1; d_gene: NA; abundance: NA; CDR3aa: CSVELGHGYIF; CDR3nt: TGCAGCGTTGAATTGGGGCATGGCTACATCTTC
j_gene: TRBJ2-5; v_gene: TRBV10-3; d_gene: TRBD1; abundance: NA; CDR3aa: CASNRGHQETQYF; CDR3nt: TGTGCCAGCAACAGGGGACACCAAGAGACCCAGTACTTC
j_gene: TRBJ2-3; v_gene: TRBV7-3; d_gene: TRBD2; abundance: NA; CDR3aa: CASSFQGGSLDTQYF; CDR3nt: TGTGCCAGCAGCTTTCAAGGCGGGAGCTTGGATACGCAGTATTTT
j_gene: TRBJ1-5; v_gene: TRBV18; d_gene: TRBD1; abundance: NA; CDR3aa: CASSPETGVVQPQHF; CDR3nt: TGTGCCAGCTCACCAGAGACAGGGGTGGTTCAGCCCCAGCATTTT
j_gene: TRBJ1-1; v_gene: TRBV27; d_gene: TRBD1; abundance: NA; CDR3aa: CASNHHQGAKNTEAFF; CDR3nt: TGTGCCAGCAATCATCACCAGGGGGCGAAGAACACTGAAGCTTTCTTT
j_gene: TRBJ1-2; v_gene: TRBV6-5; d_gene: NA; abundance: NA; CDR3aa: CASSYQARGYGYTF; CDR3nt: TGTGCCAGCAGTTACCAGGCCCGAGGGTATGGCTACACCTTC
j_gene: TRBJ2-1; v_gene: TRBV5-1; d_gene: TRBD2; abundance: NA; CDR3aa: CASSYYSAGTSAGNEQFF; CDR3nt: TGCGCCAGCAGCTACTATTCCGCCGGGACTAGCGCTGGCAATGAGCAGTTCTTC
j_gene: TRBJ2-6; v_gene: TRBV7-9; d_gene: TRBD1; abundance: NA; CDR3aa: CASSLSQGVMIAGANVLTF; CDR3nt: TGTGCCAGCAGCTTATCGCAGGGGGTAATGATCGCTGGGGCCAACGTCCTGACTTTC
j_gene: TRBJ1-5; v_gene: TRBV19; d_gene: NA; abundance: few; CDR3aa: CASRTAGGQPQHF; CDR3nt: TGTGCCAGTAGGACAGCGGGGGGACAGCCCCAGCATTTT
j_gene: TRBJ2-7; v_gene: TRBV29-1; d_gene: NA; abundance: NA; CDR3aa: CSVETRGSSYEQYF; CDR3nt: TGCAGCGTTGAGACTCGGGGAAGCTCCTACGAGCAGTACTTC
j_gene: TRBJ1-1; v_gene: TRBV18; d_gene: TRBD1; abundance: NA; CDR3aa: CASSPRQGVGDTEAFF; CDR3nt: TGTGCCAGCTCACCTAGACAGGGGGTCGGTGACACTGAAGCTTTCTTT
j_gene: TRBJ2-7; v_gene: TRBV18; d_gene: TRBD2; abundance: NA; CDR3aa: CASSPLAGQRNEQYF; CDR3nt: TGTGCCAGCTCACCCTTAGCGGGGCAAAGAAACGAGCAGTACTTC
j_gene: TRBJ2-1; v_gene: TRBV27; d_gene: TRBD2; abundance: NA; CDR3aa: CASSPRPGGGAYNEQFF; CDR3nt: TGTGCCAGCAGTCCCCGGCCTGGCGGGGGTGCCTACAATGAGCAGTTCTTC
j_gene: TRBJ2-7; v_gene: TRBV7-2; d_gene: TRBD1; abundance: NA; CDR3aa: CASSFATGGSYEQYF; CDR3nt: TGTGCCAGCAGCTTCGCGACAGGGGGCTCCTACGAGCAGTACTTC
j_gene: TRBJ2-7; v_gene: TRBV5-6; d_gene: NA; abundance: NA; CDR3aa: CASSVESQVFEQYF; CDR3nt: TGTGCCAGCAGCGTTGAGTCTCAGGTCTTCGAGCAGTACTTC
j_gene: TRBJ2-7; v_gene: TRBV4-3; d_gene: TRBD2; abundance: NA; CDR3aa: CASSPFAGGSAHEQYF; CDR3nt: TGCGCCAGCAGCCCCTTTGCGGGAGGGTCAGCCCACGAGCAGTACTTC